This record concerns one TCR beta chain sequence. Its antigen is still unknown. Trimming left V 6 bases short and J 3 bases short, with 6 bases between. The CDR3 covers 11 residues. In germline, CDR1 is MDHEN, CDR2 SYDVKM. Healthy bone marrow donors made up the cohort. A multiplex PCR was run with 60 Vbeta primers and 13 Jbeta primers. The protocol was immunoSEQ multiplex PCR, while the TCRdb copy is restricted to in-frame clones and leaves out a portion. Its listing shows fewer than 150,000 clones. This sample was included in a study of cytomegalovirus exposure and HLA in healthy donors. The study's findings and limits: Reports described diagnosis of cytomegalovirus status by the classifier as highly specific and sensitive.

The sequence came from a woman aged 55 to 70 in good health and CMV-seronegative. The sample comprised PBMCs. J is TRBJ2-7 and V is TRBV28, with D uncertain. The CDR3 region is CASSPGYEQYF. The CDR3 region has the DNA TGTGCCAGCAGCCCAGGCTACGAGCAGTACTTC. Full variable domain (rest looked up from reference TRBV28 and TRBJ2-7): DVKVTQSSRYLVKRTGEKVFLECVQDMDHENMFWYRQDPGLGLRLIYFSYDVKMKEKGDIPEGYSVSREKKERFSLILESASTNQTSMYLCASSPGYEQYFGPGTRLTVT.